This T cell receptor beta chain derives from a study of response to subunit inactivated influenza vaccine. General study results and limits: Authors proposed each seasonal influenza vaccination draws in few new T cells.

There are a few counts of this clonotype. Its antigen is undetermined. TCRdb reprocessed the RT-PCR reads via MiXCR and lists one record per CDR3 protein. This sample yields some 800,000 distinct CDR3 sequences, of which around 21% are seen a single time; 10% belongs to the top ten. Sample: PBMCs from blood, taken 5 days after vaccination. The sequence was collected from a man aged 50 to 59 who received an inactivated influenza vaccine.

CDR3 sequence: CASSYAVAEGHYNEQFF. CDR3 coding DNA: TGTGCCAGCAGTTACGCCGTAGCGGAGGGGCACTACAATGAGCAGTTCTTC. This chain connects TRBV6-2 or TRBV6-3 to TRBJ2-1; D may be TRBD2 (6 bases). The V and J ends lost 2 bases and 3 bases respectively, with 17 bases between them. CDR3 size: 17 residues. The germline gives CDR1 MNHEY, CDR2 SVGEGT.